What follows are 10 T cell receptor beta chains derived from one specimen sequenced in a study of T-cell reconstitution after alpha-beta-depleted transplantation in children. Unique molecular identifiers tagged the TCRbeta library. TCRdb processed the PCR reads anew with MiXCR; each CDR3 protein has one entry. This repertoire shows approximately 500,000 distinct CDR3 sequences, 27% found once; its top ten account for around 36%. The specimen comprised PBMCs, sampled before TCRalphabeta/CD19-depleted stem cell transplant. These receptors were collected from a boy in the first two years of life with Wiskott-Aldrich syndrome, due to receive a stem cell transplant.

This clonotype was detected only a few times. V is TRBV7-2 and J is TRBJ2-7, with D perhaps matching TRBD1 (7 bases). Germline assignment: CDR1 SGHTA and CDR2 FQGNSA. The CDR3 contains 13 residues. V lost 2 bases, J lost 7 bases, and 12 bases lay in between. The CDR3 sequence is CASSLFPGGEQYF. In DNA form, the CDR3 reads TGTGCCAGCAGCTTATTCCCAGGGGGGGAGCAGTACTTC.

J is TRBJ1-4 and V is TRBV28; 7 bases agree with TRBD1. Germline CDR1 is MDHEN and CDR2 is SYDVKM. Trimming at V came to 5 bases and at J to 3 bases, leaving 6 bases not matched to a gene. The length of the CDR3 is 15 residues. CDR3: CASSRPGQSNEKLFF. In nucleotides, the CDR3 is TGTGCCAGCAGTCGACCGGGACAGTCTAATGAAAAACTGTTTTTT.

This clonotype has just a few counts. The rearrangement links TRBV6-6 to TRBJ2-1; no clear D gene. Between the trimmed V and J ends, which lost 2 bases and 2 bases, there was a span of 4 bases. Germline V CDR1 and CDR2: MNHNY, SVGAGI (reference sequence). The CDR3 sequence is 13 residues long. CDR3 nucleotides: TGTGCCAGCAGTTACGGTCCCTACAATGAGCAGTTCTTC. It codes for CASSYGPYNEQFF.

The rearrangement links TRBV2 to TRBJ2-1; possible D gene TRBD2, 5 bases. The CDR3 contains 19 residues. V was clipped by 10 bases and J by 5 bases, with 33 bases between them. CDR1 and CDR2 from the germline V gene are SNHLY and FYNNEI. The CDR3 nucleotides are TGTGCCATCTGTTGTAGGTCTGCGGAGGTACTATCCCCTAACAATGAGCAGTTCTTC. It codes for CAICCRSAEVLSPNNEQFF.

The gene calls are TRBV3-1 and TRBJ2-7, with D possibly being TRBD2 (5 bases). Trimming stripped 3 bases from V and 3 bases from J, with 15 bases between. CDR3 length: 15 residues. Germline V CDR1 and CDR2: LGHDT, YNNKEL (reference sequence). This chain's CDR3 is CASSHASRAVYEQYF. The CDR3 nucleotides read TGTGCCAGCAGCCATGCCTCGCGAGCGGTCTACGAGCAGTACTTC.

This clonotype was found a few times. The gene calls are TRBV5-1 and TRBJ2-3; 13 bases align to TRBD2. The CDR3 is 14 amino acids. Per germline, CDR1 SGHRS and CDR2 YFSETQ. J gave up 5 bases and V 7 bases, and 4 bases lay outside the gene matches. The CDR3 DNA follows: TGCGCCAGCGGGACTAGCGGGGTTGTAGATACGCAGTATTTT. Protein: CASGTSGVVDTQYF. Together with reference TRBV5-1 and TRBJ2-3, the CDR3 gives the full variable domain: KAGVTQTPRYLIKTRGQQVTLSCSPISGHRSVSWYQQTPGQGLQFLFEYFSETQRNKGNFPGRFSGRQFSNSRSEMNVSTLELGDSALYLCASGTSGVVDTQYFGPGTRLTVL.

This clonotype is categorized as medium-sized. The rearrangement uses TRBV10-3 and TRBJ2-2, with TRBD1 as a possible D gene (6 bases). Trimming cost V 6 bases and J 5 bases, with 22 bases left between them. CDR3 length: 17 residues. Germline V gene sequence: CDR1 ENHRY, CDR2 SYGVKD. CDR3: CAISPGLTGKETGELFF. The CDR3 DNA sequence: TGTGCCATCAGCCCGGGGCTCACAGGGAAAGAAACCGGGGAGCTGTTTTTT.

The chain recombines TRBV29-1 with TRBJ2-5; D is ambiguous. Germline lookup yields CDR1 SQVTM and CDR2 ANQGSEA. The CDR3 covers 11 residues. The V end was cut by 2 bases, the J end by 6 bases, with 7 bases between. The CDR3 DNA reads TGCAGCGTTGAAAGTTGGAAGACCCAGTACTTC. Translation gives CSVESWKTQYF.

This clonotype was seen a few times. This chain links TRBV20-1 with TRBJ2-1; possible D gene TRBD2, 5 bases. The CDR3 covers 15 residues. Between the trimmed V and J ends, which lost 5 bases and 0 bases, there was a span of 14 bases. Germline CDR1 reads DFQATT; CDR2 reads SNEGSKA (reference sequence). CDR3 amino acids: CSAPNQRSSYNEQFF. CDR3 DNA: TGCAGTGCTCCTAACCAGCGGAGCTCCTACAATGAGCAGTTCTTC.

The rearrangement joins TRBV7-9 to TRBJ1-1; D is perhaps TRBD1 (5 bases). CDR1 is SEHNR and CDR2 is FQNEAQ in the germline V gene (reference sequence). The V gene lost 4 bases and the J gene lost 0 bases, with 15 bases spanning the gap. This CDR3 has 16 amino acids. In nucleotides, the CDR3 is TGTGCCAGCAGCTGGGGCTCGGGGCAGTTGAACACTGAAGCTTTCTTT. Protein sequence: CASSWGSGQLNTEAFF.